The rows below give T cell receptor beta chains drawn from one sample of a study of T cell responses to AZD1222 COVID-19 vaccine. Clones were sequenced by immunoSEQ multiplex PCR, and TCRdb holds only the in-frame ones, with some missing. The data hold tens of thousands of clones, with 60% to 85% observed a single time. The starting material was peripheral blood, obtained on day 0 of AZD1222 vaccination. The receptors here all came from an adult in good health. Both conserved end residues are part of each CDR3. Fields, in order: clone size, J gene, V gene, D gene, CDR3 DNA, CDR3 protein. A D gene is named only where the DNA matches it firmly. Clone size, where shown, is once, few, many, or a class for clones that have expanded.

clone size: -
J gene: TRBJ2-2
V gene: TRBV2
D gene: TRBD2
CDR3 DNA: TGTGCCAGCAGAAGGACTAGCGGGGGAAACACCGGGGAGCTGTTTTTT
CDR3 protein: CASRRTSGGNTGELFF

clone size: -
J gene: TRBJ2-5
V gene: TRBV21-1
D gene: -
CDR3 DNA: TGTGCCAGCAGCAAACGGACGACAGAGGGGACCCCCGGTCAAGAGACCCAGTACTTC
CDR3 protein: CASSKRTTEGTPGQETQYF

clone size: -
J gene: TRBJ2-2
V gene: TRBV28
D gene: -
CDR3 DNA: TGTGCCAGCAGTTACAGCGTCACCGGGGAGCTGTTTTTT
CDR3 protein: CASSYSVTGELFF

clone size: -
J gene: TRBJ2-1
V gene: TRBV6-2/TRBV6-3
D gene: TRBD2
CDR3 DNA: TGTGCCAGCAGCCCCGGGGACGGGAGGATGTACAATGAGCAGTTCTTC
CDR3 protein: CASSPGDGRMYNEQFF

clone size: -
J gene: TRBJ1-1
V gene: TRBV5-1
D gene: -
CDR3 DNA: TGCGCCAGCAGCACCAACACAGTGAACACTGAAGCTTTCTTT
CDR3 protein: CASSTNTVNTEAFF

clone size: -
J gene: TRBJ1-5
V gene: TRBV27
D gene: -
CDR3 DNA: TGTGCCAGCAGTTTATCACAGGGTACAAGGTCGCCCCAGCATTTT
CDR3 protein: CASSLSQGTRSPQHF

clone size: -
J gene: TRBJ2-1
V gene: TRBV3-1/TRBV3-2
D gene: -
CDR3 DNA: TGTGCCAGCAGCCACTCAAGACAGGTCTACAATGAGCAGTTCTTC
CDR3 protein: CASSHSRQVYNEQFF

clone size: -
J gene: TRBJ2-1
V gene: TRBV24-1
D gene: -
CDR3 DNA: TGTGCCACCAGTGATTTATGGTACAATGAGCAGTTCTTC
CDR3 protein: CATSDLWYNEQFF

clone size: -
J gene: TRBJ2-4
V gene: TRBV5-5
D gene: TRBD1
CDR3 DNA: TGTGCCAGCAGCTTGGTCCCGGGACAGAAAGCTGACATTCAGTACTTC
CDR3 protein: CASSLVPGQKADIQYF

clone size: -
J gene: TRBJ1-1
V gene: TRBV6-5
D gene: -
CDR3 DNA: TGTGCCAGCCGCCTTGGACAAAACACTGAAGCTTTCTTT
CDR3 protein: CASRLGQNTEAFF

clone size: -
J gene: TRBJ2-7
V gene: TRBV7-9
D gene: -
CDR3 DNA: TGTGCCAGCAGCTGGGAAGGGTTCTACGAGCAGTACTTC
CDR3 protein: CASSWEGFYEQYF

clone size: -
J gene: TRBJ2-3
V gene: TRBV5-1
D gene: -
CDR3 DNA: TGCGCCAGCAACCCGTTAAGGGGAATCGCAGATACGCAGTATTTT
CDR3 protein: CASNPLRGIADTQYF

clone size: -
J gene: TRBJ2-2
V gene: TRBV27
D gene: -
CDR3 DNA: TGTGCCAGCAGTCCCCGGACAGAAAACACCGGGGAGCTGTTTTTT
CDR3 protein: CASSPRTENTGELFF

clone size: -
J gene: TRBJ2-7
V gene: TRBV27
D gene: TRBD1
CDR3 DNA: TGTGCCAGCAGTTCCGCCGACAGGGTTAAGGACGAGCAGTACTTC
CDR3 protein: CASSSADRVKDEQYF

clone size: -
J gene: TRBJ2-3
V gene: TRBV24-1
D gene: -
CDR3 DNA: TGTGCCACCAGTAGCACAGATACGCAGTATTTT
CDR3 protein: CATSSTDTQYF

clone size: once
J gene: TRBJ2-5
V gene: TRBV6-5
D gene: -
CDR3 DNA: TGTGCCAGCAGTCGCCTGGACGCGCTCCAAGAGACCCAGTACTTC
CDR3 protein: CASSRLDALQETQYF

clone size: -
J gene: TRBJ2-3
V gene: TRBV18
D gene: -
CDR3 DNA: TGTGCCAGCTCACCATCCGGCACAGATACGCAGTATTTT
CDR3 protein: CASSPSGTDTQYF

clone size: -
J gene: TRBJ2-7
V gene: TRBV28
D gene: -
CDR3 DNA: TGTGCCAGCAGAAAAAACAGGGACCTGAGCTCCTACGAGCAGTACTTC
CDR3 protein: CASRKNRDLSSYEQYF

clone size: -
J gene: TRBJ1-2
V gene: TRBV27
D gene: -
CDR3 DNA: TGTGCCAGCAGTTTCAGGGGTAAACATGGCTACACCTTC
CDR3 protein: CASSFRGKHGYTF

clone size: -
J gene: TRBJ1-6
V gene: TRBV6-6
D gene: -
CDR3 DNA: TGTGCCAGCAGTTTAAACCAGAATTCACCCCTCCACTTT
CDR3 protein: CASSLNQNSPLHF

clone size: -
J gene: TRBJ2-3
V gene: TRBV3-1/TRBV3-2
D gene: -
CDR3 DNA: TGTGCCAGCAGCCAAGATGCTCGCGATATAGATACGCAGTATTTT
CDR3 protein: CASSQDARDIDTQYF

clone size: -
J gene: TRBJ1-1
V gene: TRBV2
D gene: TRBD1
CDR3 DNA: TGTGCCAGCAGTGTACAGGGGCTGAACACTGAAGCTTTCTTT
CDR3 protein: CASSVQGLNTEAFF

clone size: -
J gene: TRBJ1-1
V gene: TRBV3-1/TRBV3-2
D gene: TRBD1
CDR3 DNA: TGTGCCAGCAGCCAAGTTCCGGGACAGGGATCCACTGAAGCTTTCTTT
CDR3 protein: CASSQVPGQGSTEAFF

clone size: once
J gene: TRBJ1-2
V gene: TRBV5-1
D gene: -
CDR3 DNA: TGCGCCAGCAGCTTGGAGGGTTATGGCTACACCTTC
CDR3 protein: CASSLEGYGYTF

clone size: -
J gene: TRBJ1-3
V gene: TRBV5-5
D gene: -
CDR3 DNA: TGTGCCAGCAGCTGGTCGTGGGACGGAGAAAACACCATATATTTT
CDR3 protein: CASSWSWDGENTIYF

clone size: few
J gene: TRBJ2-1
V gene: TRBV28
D gene: TRBD1
CDR3 DNA: TGTGCCAGCAGTTCCATCTATCCGGGACAGGGGGGTTCCTACAATGAGCAGTTCTTC
CDR3 protein: CASSSIYPGQGGSYNEQFF

clone size: -
J gene: TRBJ2-7
V gene: TRBV5-4
D gene: -
CDR3 DNA: TGTGCCAGCAGCTTTGAGCGCCTCTCCTACGAGCAGTACTTC
CDR3 protein: CASSFERLSYEQYF

clone size: -
J gene: TRBJ1-1
V gene: TRBV11-2
D gene: -
CDR3 DNA: TGTGCCAGCAGCCGGCGTGACACTGAAGCTTTCTTT
CDR3 protein: CASSRRDTEAFF

clone size: -
J gene: TRBJ2-7
V gene: TRBV28
D gene: TRBD1
CDR3 DNA: TGTGCCAGCAGGGCCACCGGACAGGGAAAATACGAGCAGTACTTC
CDR3 protein: CASRATGQGKYEQYF

clone size: -
J gene: TRBJ1-6
V gene: TRBV6-5
D gene: -
CDR3 DNA: TGTGCCAGCGGTTTGGAACTCTCCTATAATTCACCCCTCCACTTT
CDR3 protein: CASGLELSYNSPLHF

clone size: -
J gene: TRBJ1-4
V gene: TRBV27
D gene: TRBD1
CDR3 DNA: TGTGCCAGCGGGACTGGGGCAGGGGGATATGAAAAACTGTTTTTT
CDR3 protein: CASGTGAGGYEKLFF

clone size: few
J gene: TRBJ2-1
V gene: TRBV20-1
D gene: -
CDR3 DNA: TGCAGTGAGGGGGTCAACAATGAGCAGTTCTTC
CDR3 protein: CSEGVNNEQFF

clone size: few
J gene: TRBJ2-1
V gene: TRBV19
D gene: -
CDR3 DNA: TGTGCCAGTAGTGGCCAGACGGGTCGGGATGAGCAGTTCTTC
CDR3 protein: CASSGQTGRDEQFF

clone size: -
J gene: TRBJ1-1
V gene: TRBV28
D gene: -
CDR3 DNA: TGTGCCAGCAGCCCCGGGTCTAGGGCTGAAGCTTTCTTT
CDR3 protein: CASSPGSRAEAFF

clone size: -
J gene: TRBJ1-6
V gene: TRBV5-4
D gene: -
CDR3 DNA: TGTGCCAGCAGCCAGGGACCCAATAATTCACCCCTCCACTTT
CDR3 protein: CASSQGPNNSPLHF

clone size: -
J gene: TRBJ1-2
V gene: TRBV7-9
D gene: -
CDR3 DNA: TGTGCCAGCAGCTTAGCCGGGTCTGCTTATGGCTACACCTTC
CDR3 protein: CASSLAGSAYGYTF